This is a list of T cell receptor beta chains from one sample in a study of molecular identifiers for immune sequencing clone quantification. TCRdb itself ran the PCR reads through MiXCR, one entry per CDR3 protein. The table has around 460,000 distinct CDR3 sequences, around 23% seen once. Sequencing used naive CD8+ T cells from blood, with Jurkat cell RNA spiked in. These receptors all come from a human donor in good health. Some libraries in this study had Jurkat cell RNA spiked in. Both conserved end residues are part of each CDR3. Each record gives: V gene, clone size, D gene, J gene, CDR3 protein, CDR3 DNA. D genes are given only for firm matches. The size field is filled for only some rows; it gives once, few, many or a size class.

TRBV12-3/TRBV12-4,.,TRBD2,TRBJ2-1,CASSFPGGSNEQFF,TGTGCCAGCAGTTTTCCGGGGGGGTCCAATGAGCAGTTCTTC
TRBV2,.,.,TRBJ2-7,CASSWGILGEQYF,TGTGCCAGCAGTTGGGGGATCTTGGGGGAGCAGTACTTC
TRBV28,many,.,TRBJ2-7,CASSFSLGESEQYF,TGTGCCAGCAGTTTCTCCCTTGGTGAGTCCGAGCAGTACTTC
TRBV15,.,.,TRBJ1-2,CATSRDENNYGYTF,TGTGCCACCAGCAGAGATGAGAACAATTATGGCTACACCTTC
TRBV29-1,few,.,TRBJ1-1,CSVEASGPEAFF,TGCAGCGTTGAAGCCTCGGGCCCTGAAGCTTTCTTT
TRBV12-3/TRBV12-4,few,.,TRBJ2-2,CASRGTVGTGELFF,TGTGCCAGCAGGGGGACCGTGGGGACCGGGGAGCTGTTTTTT
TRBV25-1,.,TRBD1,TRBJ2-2,CASSGRTGSPGELFF,TGTGCCAGCAGTGGAAGGACAGGGAGTCCCGGGGAGCTGTTTTTT
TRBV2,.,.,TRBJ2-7,CASIPDSGLSYEQYF,TGTGCCAGCATACCCGACAGCGGACTATCCTACGAGCAGTACTTC
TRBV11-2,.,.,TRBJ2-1,CASSLVTANEQFF,TGTGCCAGCAGCTTAGTGACAGCCAATGAGCAGTTCTTC
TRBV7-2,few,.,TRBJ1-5,CASSQQERYSNQPQHF,TGTGCCAGCAGTCAGCAGGAACGGTATAGCAATCAGCCCCAGCATTTT
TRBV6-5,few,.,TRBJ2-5,CASGWGVQETQYF,TGTGCCAGCGGTTGGGGGGTCCAAGAGACCCAGTACTTC
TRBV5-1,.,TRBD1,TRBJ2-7,CASSSDRGTSYEQYF,TGCGCCAGCAGCTCAGACAGGGGAACTTCCTACGAGCAGTACTTC
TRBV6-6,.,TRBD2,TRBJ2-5,CASSPGASGDQYF,TGTGCCAGCAGTCCCGGGGCTAGCGGAGATCAGTACTTC
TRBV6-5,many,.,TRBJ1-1,CASSPFRMGGNTEAFF,TGTGCCAGCAGTCCTTTCCGGATGGGGGGTAACACTGAAGCTTTCTTT
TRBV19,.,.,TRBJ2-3,CASQYTDTQYF,TGTGCCAGTCAATACACAGATACGCAGTATTTT
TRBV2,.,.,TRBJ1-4,CASTPQTGLNEKLFF,TGTGCCAGCACTCCACAAACAGGGCTTAATGAAAAACTGTTTTTT